This TCR beta chain was recovered during a study of blood T cells in healthy people across ages. Donors each provided about 9.5 milliliters of peripheral blood. Germline V gene data show CDR1 as SGHTA and CDR2 as FQGNSA. The CDR3 runs to 15 residues. J lost 9 bases, V lost 3 bases, and 6 bases had no gene match. Then a second PCR, running roughly 7 to 11 cycles, was carried out with a sample-barcoded 5' primer and a J-beta primer mix. MiXCR, run by TCRdb on the 5' RACE reads, gives a single entry per CDR3 protein. The profile covers about 640,000 distinct CDR3 sequences, with under 70% appearing a single time and around 37% taken by the ten largest.

The chain recombines TRBV7-2 with TRBJ2-1, with TRBD2 matching over 12 bases. The sequence derives from a man aged 55 to 70 in good health. Specimen: blood. The CDR3 DNA sequence: TGTGCCAGCAGCTTCTTGACTAGCGGGGGACTTGAGCAGTTCTTC. Its translation is CASSFLTSGGLEQFF.